These T cell receptor beta chains were read from a single sample in a study of siplizumab effects on memory and regulatory T cells. Here immunoSEQ multiplex PCR was the method, and the copy in TCRdb shows in-frame clones only, minus some. The sample records 100,000 or so clones, approximately 91% being singletons. Source material: CD4+ T cells sorted from blood. These TCRs come from a human donor in good health. Some clones in this sample may be carry-over from other donors' samples. Both conserved end residues are part of each CDR3. The D gene is left open where the match is weak. Expanded clones are given a class, and other clones once, few, many or no size at all.

cdr3_length | j_call | clone_size | d_call | v_call | cdr3_nt | cdr3_aa
15 | TRBJ1-1 | NA | NA | TRBV6-1 | TGTGCCAGCACTCGGGACGTTCGGACCAGAGCTGAAGCTTTCTTT | CASTRDVRTRAEAFF
15 | TRBJ2-5 | NA | TRBD1 | TRBV27 | TGTGCCAGCAGAATGACAGGGGGCTTGTTGGAGACCCAGTACTTC | CASRMTGGLLETQYF
16 | TRBJ2-5 | NA | NA | TRBV28 | TGTGCCAGTCACACAAGAACCGCCGCGAGTTTTGAGACCCAGTACTTC | CASHTRTAASFETQYF
11 | TRBJ2-1 | NA | NA | TRBV7-3 | TGTGCCAGCAGCCCTTTCAGAGAGCAGTTCTTC | CASSPFREQFF
13 | TRBJ2-5 | NA | TRBD2 | TRBV19 | TGTGCCAGTTCTCTAGCGGGAGTTGAGACCCAGTACTTC | CASSLAGVETQYF
15 | TRBJ1-5 | NA | NA | TRBV6-6 | TGTGCCAGCAGTTTGTCAGGTGCGGGGGATCAGCCCCAGCATTTT | CASSLSGAGDQPQHF
16 | TRBJ2-7 | NA | NA | TRBV7-9 | TGTGCCAGCAGCTTAGTAAGGTCTCCCAGGGCCTACGAGCAGTACTTC | CASSLVRSPRAYEQYF
16 | TRBJ1-1 | NA | NA | TRBV10-1 | TGCGCCAGCAGTGAGTCCTCTAGCTTAATGAACACTGAAGCTTTCTTT | CASSESSSLMNTEAFF
19 | TRBJ2-2 | NA | TRBD2 | TRBV11-3 | TGTGCCAGCAGCGCCACGGGACTAGCGGGAGGGAAGAACACCGGGGAGCTGTTTTTT | CASSATGLAGGKNTGELFF
18 | TRBJ1-5 | NA | TRBD1 | TRBV28 | TGTGCCAGCAGCCTAGGACAGGGGTGGGAGGGTAGCAATCAGCCCCAGCATTTT | CASSLGQGWEGSNQPQHF
21 | TRBJ2-2 | once | TRBD2 | TRBV5-1 | TGCGCCAGCAGCTCCGGGGCAGGACAGGGACTAGCGGGAGGGAACACCGGGGAGCTGTTTTTT | CASSSGAGQGLAGGNTGELFF
17 | TRBJ2-2 | NA | TRBD1 | TRBV19 | TGTGCCAGTAGTATAGACTTGGGACAGGGCTACACCGGGGAGCTGTTTTTT | CASSIDLGQGYTGELFF
18 | TRBJ2-3 | few | TRBD2 | TRBV5-1 | TGCGCCAGCAGCTTCCCGCTAGCGGGAGCAATTGGCGCAGATACGCAGTATTTT | CASSFPLAGAIGADTQYF
14 | TRBJ2-1 | once | TRBD2 | TRBV29-1 | TGCAGCGCGACCGGGACTAGTTCCCTCAATGAGCAGTTCTTC | CSATGTSSLNEQFF
11 | TRBJ2-7 | once | NA | TRBV20-1 | TGCAGTGCTAATTTGGGACTTGAGCAGTACTTC | CSANLGLEQYF
17 | TRBJ2-7 | NA | TRBD2 | TRBV5-8 | TGTGCCAGCAGCTTGGGGTGGACTAGCGGGTACTCCTACGAGCAGTACTTC | CASSLGWTSGYSYEQYF
12 | TRBJ1-1 | NA | NA | TRBV2 | TGTGCCGGGGGAGGACGATTTTATGGGGCTTTCTTT | CAGGGRFYGAFF
13 | TRBJ2-1 | few | TRBD2 | TRBV28 | TGTGCCAGCAACCCCCCCGGGGGGAATGAGCAGTTCTTC | CASNPPGGNEQFF
14 | TRBJ1-4 | NA | NA | TRBV6-1 | TGTGCCAGCATGGTCGTAGGGGTATATGAAAAACTGTTTTTT | CASMVVGVYEKLFF
14 | TRBJ2-3 | NA | TRBD2 | TRBV5-1 | TGCGCCAGCCTAGACCCTAGCGGGAGGGATACGCAGTATTTT | CASLDPSGRDTQYF
11 | TRBJ2-3 | NA | NA | TRBV20-1 | TGCAGTGCAACCCCGACAGATACGCAGTATTTT | CSATPTDTQYF
13 | TRBJ2-7 | NA | NA | TRBV5-1 | TGCGCCAGCAGCGTGGACTGGGGGTACGAGCAGTACTTC | CASSVDWGYEQYF
12 | TRBJ2-2 | NA | NA | TRBV30 | TGTGCCTGGAGTGTACAATCCGGGGAGCTGTTTTTT | CAWSVQSGELFF
11 | TRBJ2-5 | NA | NA | TRBV5-6 | TGTGCCAGCAGCTTAAAGGAGACCCAGTACTTC | CASSLKETQYF
13 | TRBJ1-2 | NA | NA | TRBV6-6 | TGTGCCAGCAGCCAGTTGAGGGCTTATGGCTACACCTTC | CASSQLRAYGYTF
15 | TRBJ2-3 | NA | NA | TRBV5-6 | TGTGCCAGCAGCCGATTTGGAGTAGGCACAGATACGCAGTATTTT | CASSRFGVGTDTQYF
12 | TRBJ2-7 | NA | NA | TRBV21-1 | TGTGCCAGCACTTCCGACAGCTACGAGCAGTACTTC | CASTSDSYEQYF